Listed here are 15 T cell receptor beta chains from one sample, sequenced in a study of Graves' ophthalmopathy and Graves' hyperthyroidism. RNA transcripts yielded amplified TCR beta CDR3 regions. First-round RT-PCR used HTBI primers; second-round multiplex PCR followed. In TCRdb, the multiplex PCR reads were re-called with MiXCR into one record per CDR3 protein. The sample yields hundreds of thousands of distinct CDR3 sequences, roughly 20% seen once. Source material: peripheral blood. These TCRs come from a woman younger than 30 with stable Graves' hyperthyroidism. Some clones in this sample may be carry-over from other donors' samples.

This clonotype was seen at least ten times. The rearrangement uses TRBV6-5 and TRBJ2-2; TRBD1 agrees at 8 bases. CDR1 MNHEY and CDR2 SVGAGI come from the germline V gene. The CDR3 is 15 residues long. The V gene end was trimmed by 6 bases and the J gene end by 5 bases; junction bases not matched to a gene: 8. Written as DNA, the CDR3 is TGTGCCAGCAGGCCCGGGACAGGAGGAACCGGGGAGCTGTTTTTT. The encoded protein is CASRPGTGGTGELFF.

Worth noting for this clonotype: The junction shows a germline mismatch at one end, possibly a read error. The chain employs TRBV6-4 and TRBJ1-2, with TRBD1 matching over 8 bases. The length of the CDR3 is 15 residues. Germline V lookup: CDR1 MRHNA, CDR2 SNTAGT. In DNA form, the CDR3 reads TGTGCCAGCAGTTACTCGTCGACAGGGGCCTATGGCTACACCTTC. It translates to CASSYSSTGAYGYTF.

This clonotype was seen ten or more times. The rearrangement joins TRBV4-2 to TRBJ1-1; D is possibly TRBD1 (5 bases). This CDR3 has 12 residues. Germline V gene data show CDR1 as LGHNA and CDR2 as YNFKEQ. The V and J ends lost 8 bases and 10 bases respectively, with 17 bases between them. The CDR3 region has the DNA TGTGCCAGCTCCGGCAGGGAAGTTGGAGCTTTCTTT. It specifies CASSGREVGAFF.

This clonotype was observed many times. The chain joins TRBV6-5 to TRBJ1-5; a possible D gene is TRBD1 (5 bases). V was trimmed by 7 bases and J by 2 bases, leaving 27 bases between them. This CDR3 is built from 19 residues. CDR1 is MNHEY and CDR2 is SVGAGI in the germline V gene. CDR3 residues: CASKNRGVMYGSGNQPQHF. Here the CDR3 DNA reads TGTGCCAGCAAGAATCGGGGGGTCATGTACGGGTCTGGCAATCAGCCCCAGCATTTT.

The rearrangement uses TRBV7-2 and TRBJ1-2; D is unresolved. Trimming left V 1 base short and J 8 bases short, with 11 bases between. The germline CDR1 and CDR2 sequences are SGHTA and FQGNSA. The CDR3 covers 13 residues. The CDR3 nucleotides read TGTGCCAGCAGCTTAGACTGGACGGGAGGCTACACCTTC. Its protein is CASSLDWTGGYTF.

At least ten counts were recorded for this clonotype. V and J are TRBV6-1 and TRBJ1-1; D gene ambiguous. The CDR3 is 14 residues long. CDR1 MNHNS and CDR2 SASEGT come from the germline V gene. Trimming shortened V by 7 bases and J by 4 bases, and 16 bases separated the two germline ends. CDR3 sequence: CASIRAVLSTEAFF. The CDR3 DNA is TGTGCCAGCATTCGTGCGGTTTTGTCCACTGAAGCTTTCTTT.

CDR3 amino acids: CASSALDSYEQYF. In nucleotides, the CDR3 is TGTGCCAGCAGTGCGCTTGACTCCTACGAGCAGTACTTC. The chain couples TRBV6-1 to TRBJ2-7; D call uncertain. This CDR3 is 13 amino acids long. CDR1 is MNHNS, CDR2 SASEGT, per germline. Trimming took off 4 bases at V and 0 bases at J, with 7 bases between the two ends.

This clonotype appeared a single time. One junction end disagrees with the germline gene, perhaps due to a read error. The chain recombines TRBV7-9 with TRBJ2-5; possible D gene TRBD2, 6 bases. CDR1 and CDR2 (germline): SEHNR, FQNEAQ (reference sequence). This CDR3 region has 13 residues. DNA for the CDR3: TGTGCCAGCAGCTTAGGGCCGGGGGAGAGCCAGTACTTC. Its protein product is CASSLGPGESQYF.

In this sample, this clonotype turned up many times. The rearrangement uses TRBV12-3 or TRBV12-4 and TRBJ2-2; tentatively, D is TRBD2 (6 bases). This CDR3 is built from 16 residues. Between the trimmed V and J ends, which lost 4 bases and 4 bases, there was a span of 16 bases. The CDR3, as DNA: TGTGCCAGCAGTTCCCGTCTGGGGACTTCCACCGGGGAGCTGTTTTTT. Translated, it gives CASSSRLGTSTGELFF.

This clonotype has ten or more counts. The J gene is TRBJ1-1, the V gene TRBV7-3; 7 bases match TRBD1. The ends lost 6 bases at V and 0 bases at J; junction bases unmatched: 7. This CDR3 has 15 amino acids. Germline assignment: CDR1 SGHTA and CDR2 FQGTGA. The CDR3 nucleotides are TGTGCCAGCAGTCAGGGGGGCAGGGTGAACACTGAAGCTTTCTTT. Translation: CASSQGGRVNTEAFF.

The rearrangement joins TRBV6-1 to TRBJ2-7; TRBD1 matches 7 bases. Trimming at V came to 11 bases and at J to 1 base, leaving 8 bases not matched to a gene. Per germline, CDR1 MNHNS and CDR2 SASEGT. The CDR3 extends over 13 amino acids. In DNA form, the CDR3 reads TGTGCCGCCACGTGGGGACAGTCCTACGAGCAGTACTTC. It encodes CAATWGQSYEQYF.

The gene calls are TRBV4-1 and TRBJ1-2; D unresolved. With 0 bases removed from V and 3 bases from J, the gap between germline ends came to 11 bases. Germline CDR1 MGHRA, CDR2 YSYEKL. This CDR3 spans 15 amino acids. CDR3 residues: CASSQDPSRHYGYTF. CDR3 sequence (DNA): TGCGCCAGCAGCCAAGATCCCTCTAGGCACTATGGCTACACCTTC.

The chain carries TRBV28 and TRBJ2-5; D is unclear. CDR3 length: 14 residues. Trimming left V 5 bases short and J 2 bases short, with 12 bases between. From germline, CDR1 is MDHEN and CDR2 SYDVKM. This CDR3 is CASSETLSQETQYF. The CDR3 DNA reads as TGTGCCAGCAGTGAGACCCTATCACAAGAGACCCAGTACTTC.

The gene calls are TRBV28 and TRBJ1-2, with a weak D call TRBD1 (5 bases). The CDR3 consists of 16 residues. Germline V CDR1 and CDR2: MDHEN, SYDVKM. The ends were cut back, 5 bases at V and 4 bases at J, with 20 bases in the middle. The CDR3 protein is CASSPTPGPTVYGYTF. CDR3 coding DNA: TGTGCCAGCAGTCCAACGCCAGGGCCGACTGTCTATGGCTACACCTTC.

The chain recombines TRBV6-1 with TRBJ2-7; D ambiguous. V shed 6 bases and J shed 0 bases, with 12 bases lying between them. The CDR3 loop spans 14 amino acids. Germline lookup yields CDR1 MNHNS and CDR2 SASEGT. CDR3 sequence reads: CASRSVPSSYEQYF. CDR3 in DNA: TGTGCCAGCAGGAGCGTACCGAGCTCCTACGAGCAGTACTTC.